This TCR beta chain was obtained from a study of cytomegalovirus exposure and HLA in healthy donors. Study-wide context: Among the approximately 400 genotyped donors, 65% to 85% were placed in the Caucasian-associated ancestry cluster.

The primer mix had 60 Vbeta and 13 Jbeta primers. Sequenced by immunoSEQ multiplex PCR; TCRdb stores in-frame clones only, minus some. The table includes over 150,000 clones, about three quarters detected once. Trimming took 4 bases from V and 4 from J, leaving 21 bases between them. CDR1 is SGHRS and CDR2 is YFSETQ in the germline V gene. CDR3 length: 17 amino acids. This chain joins TRBV5-1 and TRBJ2-1; maybe TRBD1 (6 bases). This clonotype was sampled from a woman aged 55 to 70 in good health and CMV-seropositive. The sequencing input was PBMCs. CDR3 sequence reads: CASSQADSRVGYNEQFF. The CDR3 nucleotides are TGCGCCAGCAGCCAGGCGGACAGCCGAGTAGGGTACAATGAGCAGTTCTTC.